This entry concerns a single TCR beta chain. These data originate in a study of human T cells and chemical hapten exposure. Time point reported: patch test 3, about 24 weeks after DPC sensitization. The treatment was: therapeutic diphenylcyclopropenone sensitization with weekly scalp DPC. In the library, unique molecular identifiers were attached to individual cDNA molecules. TCRdb re-derived calls from the RACE reads in MiXCR, one entry per CDR3 protein. The sample shows under 200,000 distinct CDR3 sequences, 25% to 30% of them seen only once. The CDR3 covers 14 residues. The V and J ends lost 5 bases and 5 bases, in that order; junction bases with no gene match: 8. In germline, CDR1 is SGHTA, CDR2 FQGNSA.

The sample in question was whole blood, obtained in connection with sensitization to the hapten diphenylcyclopropenone (DPC). The TCR originated in a woman between 18 and 30 years old with alopecia areata. Some clones in this sample may be carry-over from other donors' samples. V usage is TRBV7-2 and J usage is TRBJ2-5; 7 nucleotides line up with TRBD1. The CDR3 DNA reads as TGTGCCAGCAGCCGGGACAGACGACCCGAGACCCAGTACTTC. Translating it yields CASSRDRRPETQYF.